This TCR beta chain comes out of a study of cytotoxic CD8 clonotypes in ibrutinib-treated CLL. Study-wide background: Of a cohort that held about a dozen relapsed/refractory and roughly 14 treatment-naive patients, roughly 18 were IGHV unmutated. Study-level points and caveats: Clonality grew at ibrutinib response; at progression, it decreased back toward baseline.

The protocol was immunoSEQ multiplex PCR, while the TCRdb copy is restricted to in-frame clones and leaves out a portion. This table holds almost 85,000 clones, about 82% found once. Germline values: CDR1 SGHVS, CDR2 FQNEAQ. V lost 5 bases and J lost 1, with 15 bases in between. The CDR3 runs to 16 residues. Regarding this clone: Its matching antigen is unknown.

Sequenced here: PBMCs, sampled before ibrutinib treatment. The receptor comes from a human donor with chronic lymphocytic leukemia. This sequence joins TRBV7-8 and TRBJ2-1; D ambiguous. The CDR3 here is CASSLGYLRSYNEQFF. CDR3 coding DNA: TGTGCCAGCAGCCTAGGTTACTTACGATCCTACAATGAGCAGTTCTTC.